The rows below give T cell receptor beta chains drawn from one sample of a study of metastatic and nonmetastatic thyroid tumors. Via MiXCR, TCRdb re-called the PCR reads. The sample consists of 25,000 to 35,000 clones, about a sixth of them appearing once. The specimen was blood. The receptors here all came from a female donor with papillary thyroid cancer or a benign thyroid nodule (not recorded which). Some clones in this sample may be carry-over from other donors' samples. Each CDR3 is given with its conserved first and last residue.

V,J,CDR3
TRBV5-1,TRBJ1-6,CASSRARGGNSPLHF
TRBV24-1,TRBJ2-2,CATSDLLATGELFF
TRBV7-3,TRBJ2-3,CASSDQSGSADTQYF
TRBV6-1,TRBJ1-1,CASRITQENTEAFF
TRBV28,TRBJ2-2,CASTAHVGETGELFF
TRBV15,TRBJ2-7,CATSRDRQGRGYKHYF
TRBV11-2,TRBJ2-3,CASSLVLGGGTDTQYF
TRBV7-2,TRBJ1-2,CASSFQGYGYTF
TRBV19,TRBJ2-1,CASRNYNEQFF
TRBV4-1,TRBJ1-2,CASSQQQGNYGYTF
TRBV9,TRBJ2-1,CASSLGSVTYNEQFF
TRBV12-5,TRBJ2-4,CASETGVNEQSF
TRBV20-1,TRBJ2-5,CSAREYSGVETQYF
TRBV6-1,TRBJ2-2,CASRTLGGETGELFF
TRBV27,TRBJ1-3,CASSFHTTGLSGNTIYF
TRBV3-1,TRBJ2-1,CASSQERRVQFF
TRBV11-2,TRBJ2-1,CASSSTTSGGAGQFF
TRBV20-1,TRBJ2-3,CSAPNGPYRTQYF
TRBV27,TRBJ1-2,CASSPRTVTPYGYTF
TRBV19,TRBJ2-3,CASTASVAPDTQYF
TRBV14,TRBJ2-3,CASSLTGPDTQYF
TRBV12-3/TRBV12-4,TRBJ2-6,CASSSTGDEAGANVLTF
TRBV11-3,TRBJ2-7,CASSSSTGVGSYEQYF
TRBV28,TRBJ2-1,CASEGTGTLNEQFF
TRBV18,TRBJ1-5,CASSSTENQPQHF
TRBV6-1,TRBJ2-2,CASRLELSNTGELFF
TRBV29-1,TRBJ2-2,CSVVVQEGTGELFF
TRBV6-4,TRBJ1-6,CASSVTLYF
TRBV28,TRBJ1-3,CASSSLQGANTIYF